The clone carrying this TCR beta chain was seen a single time. This sample stems from a study of blood T cell repertoires in COVID-19. Whole-study context: Sample material is recorded as cDNA or gDNA derived from T cells, B-cell-depleted T cells, or PBMCs.

Authors' analysis steps: Reference gene primer amplification gave nucleated cell count estimates. Repertoires were generated with immunoSEQ multiplex PCR, while TCRdb's copy carries only in-frame clones and drops some. D and trimming were read from the DNA, whereas the V and J calls and clone size are those reported in that table. The table has approximately 150,000 clones, 88% seen once. The germline CDR1 and CDR2 sequences are SNHLY and FYNNEI. CDR3 length: 14 residues. V was pared by 6 bases and J by 2 bases, with 6 bases of the junction left unmatched. Sequences were obtained from peripheral blood. The chain recombines TRBV2 with TRBJ1-1; 7 bases align to TRBD1. This receptor was identified in a woman aged 60-75 years with acute or convalescent COVID-19. In DNA form, the CDR3 reads TGTGCCAGCAGGGGGGACAGCATAAACACTGAAGCTTTCTTT. Translated, it gives CASRGDSINTEAFF.